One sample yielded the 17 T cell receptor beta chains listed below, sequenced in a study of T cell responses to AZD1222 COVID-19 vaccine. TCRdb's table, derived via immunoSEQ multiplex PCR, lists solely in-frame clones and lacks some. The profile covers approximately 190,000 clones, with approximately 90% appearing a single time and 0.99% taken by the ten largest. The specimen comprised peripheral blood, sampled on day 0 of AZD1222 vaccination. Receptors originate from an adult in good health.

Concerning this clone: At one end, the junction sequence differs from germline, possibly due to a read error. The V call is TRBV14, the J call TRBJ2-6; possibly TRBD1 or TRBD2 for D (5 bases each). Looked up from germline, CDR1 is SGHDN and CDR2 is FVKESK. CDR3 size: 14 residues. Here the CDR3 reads CASSQLVSAGTTSF. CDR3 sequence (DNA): TGTGCCAGCAGCCAACTTGTGTCAGCCGGGACGACCAGTTTC.

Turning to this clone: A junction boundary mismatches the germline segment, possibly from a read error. CDR3 region: CASSPDSYNEQFF. CDR3 sequence (DNA): TGTGCTAGCAGCCCCGACTCCTACAATGAGCAGTTCTTC. V is TRBV7-7 and J is TRBJ2-1; no reliable D call. The CDR3 is 13 amino acids. Germline V gene sequence: CDR1 SSHAT, CDR2 FNYEAQ (reference sequence).

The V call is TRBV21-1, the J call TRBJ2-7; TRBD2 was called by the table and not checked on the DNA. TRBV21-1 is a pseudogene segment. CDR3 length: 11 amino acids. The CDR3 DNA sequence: TGTGCCAGCCGGGGGGCCTACGAGCAGTACTTC. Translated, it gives CASRGAYEQYF.

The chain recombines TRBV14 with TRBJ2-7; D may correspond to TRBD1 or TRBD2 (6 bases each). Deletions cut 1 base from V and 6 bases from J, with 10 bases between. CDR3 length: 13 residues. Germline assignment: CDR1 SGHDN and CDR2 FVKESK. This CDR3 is CASSQVRGVEQYF. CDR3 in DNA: TGTGCCAGCAGCCAAGTAAGGGGGGTCGAGCAGTACTTC.

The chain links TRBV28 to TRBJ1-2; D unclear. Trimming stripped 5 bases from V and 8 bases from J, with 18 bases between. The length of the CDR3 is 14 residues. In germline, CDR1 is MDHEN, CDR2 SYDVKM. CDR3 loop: CASSPTDSLRGYTF. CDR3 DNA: TGTGCCAGCAGTCCTACGGACTCCTTGAGGGGCTACACCTTC.

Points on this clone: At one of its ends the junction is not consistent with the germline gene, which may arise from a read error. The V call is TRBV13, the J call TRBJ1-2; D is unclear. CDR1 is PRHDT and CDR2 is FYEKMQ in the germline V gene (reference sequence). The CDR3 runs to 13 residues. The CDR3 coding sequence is TGTGCCAGCAGCTTAGAAGACACTCAGAATATGTGGTTC. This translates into CASSLEDTQNMWF.

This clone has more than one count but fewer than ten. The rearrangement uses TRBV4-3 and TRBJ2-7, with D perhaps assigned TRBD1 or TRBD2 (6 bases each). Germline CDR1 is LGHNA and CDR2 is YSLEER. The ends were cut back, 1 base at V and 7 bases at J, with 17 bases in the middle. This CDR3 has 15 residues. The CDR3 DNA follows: TGCGCCAGCAGCCAAGTGACGGGGGCCCGGGGGGAGCAGTACTTC. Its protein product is CASSQVTGARGEQYF.

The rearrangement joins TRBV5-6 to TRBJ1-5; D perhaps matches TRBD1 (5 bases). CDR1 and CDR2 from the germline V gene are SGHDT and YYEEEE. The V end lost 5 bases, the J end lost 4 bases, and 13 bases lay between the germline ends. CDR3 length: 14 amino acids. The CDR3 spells CASSSMQGNQPQHF. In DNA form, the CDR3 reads TGTGCCAGCAGTTCTATGCAGGGTAATCAGCCCCAGCATTTT.

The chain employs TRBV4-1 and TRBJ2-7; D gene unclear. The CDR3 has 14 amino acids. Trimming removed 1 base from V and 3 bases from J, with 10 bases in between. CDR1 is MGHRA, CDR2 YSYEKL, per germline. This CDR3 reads CASSQVIGLYEQYF. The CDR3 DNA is TGCGCCAGCAGCCAAGTAATCGGGCTCTACGAGCAGTACTTC.

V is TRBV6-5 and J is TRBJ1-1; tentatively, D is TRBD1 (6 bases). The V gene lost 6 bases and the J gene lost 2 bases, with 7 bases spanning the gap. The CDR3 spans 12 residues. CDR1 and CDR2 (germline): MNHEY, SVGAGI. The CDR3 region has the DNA TGTGCCAGCAGACAGGGTAACACTGAAGCTTTCTTT. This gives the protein CASRQGNTEAFF.

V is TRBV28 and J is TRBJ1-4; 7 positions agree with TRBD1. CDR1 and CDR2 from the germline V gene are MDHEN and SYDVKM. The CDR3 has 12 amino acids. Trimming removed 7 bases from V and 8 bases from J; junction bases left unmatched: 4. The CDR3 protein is CASTQGGEKLFF. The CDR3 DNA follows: TGTGCCAGCACCCAGGGGGGGGAAAAACTGTTTTTT.

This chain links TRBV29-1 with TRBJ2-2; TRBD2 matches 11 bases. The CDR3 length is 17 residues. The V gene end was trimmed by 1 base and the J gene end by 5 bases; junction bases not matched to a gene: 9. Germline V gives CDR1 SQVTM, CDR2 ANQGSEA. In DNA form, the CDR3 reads TGCAGCGTTGAAGGGTCACTAGCGGGAGTGGGAACCGGGGAGCTGTTTTTT. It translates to CSVEGSLAGVGTGELFF.

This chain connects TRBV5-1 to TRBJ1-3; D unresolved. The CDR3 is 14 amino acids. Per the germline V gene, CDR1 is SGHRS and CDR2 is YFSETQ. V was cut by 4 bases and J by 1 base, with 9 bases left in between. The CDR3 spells CASSPFGSGNTIYF. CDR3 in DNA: TGCGCCAGCAGCCCCTTTGGTTCTGGAAACACCATATATTTT.

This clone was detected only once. The CDR3 spells CSASQGSLKQNGNTIYF. DNA for the CDR3: TGCAGTGCTAGTCAGGGGTCTTTGAAACAGAATGGAAACACCATATATTTT. V usage is TRBV20-1 and J usage is TRBJ1-3, with D perhaps matching TRBD1 (6 bases). Trimming took off 3 bases at V and 3 bases at J, with 21 bases between the two ends. The CDR3 runs to 17 residues. Germline V CDR1 and CDR2: DFQATT, SNEGSKA (reference sequence).

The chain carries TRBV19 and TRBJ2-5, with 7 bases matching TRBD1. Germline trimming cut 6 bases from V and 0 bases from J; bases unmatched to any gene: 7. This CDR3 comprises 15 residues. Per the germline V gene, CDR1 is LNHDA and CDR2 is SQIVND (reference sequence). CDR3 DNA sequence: TGTGCCAGTAGATCCACAGGGGCGTACCAAGAGACCCAGTACTTC. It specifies CASRSTGAYQETQYF.

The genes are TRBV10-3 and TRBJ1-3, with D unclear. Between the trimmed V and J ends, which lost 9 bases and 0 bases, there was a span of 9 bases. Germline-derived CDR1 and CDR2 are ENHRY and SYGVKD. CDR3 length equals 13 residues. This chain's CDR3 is CAIRESSGNTIYF. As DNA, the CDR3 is TGTGCCATACGAGAAAGCTCTGGAAACACCATATATTTT.

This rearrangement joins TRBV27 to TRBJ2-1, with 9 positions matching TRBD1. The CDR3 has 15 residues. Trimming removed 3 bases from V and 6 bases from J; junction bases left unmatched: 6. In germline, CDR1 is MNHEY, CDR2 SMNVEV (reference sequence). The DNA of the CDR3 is TGTGCCAGCAGTTTGGAGGGACAGGGTCCCAATGAGCAGTTCTTC. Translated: CASSLEGQGPNEQFF.